This TCR beta chain comes out of a study of memory CD4+ T cells and cytomegalovirus serostatus. Study information: Healthy Belgian adult donors included roughly ten CMV-positive and some 23 CMV-negative people. Study conclusions and caveats: Of under 200 reported CMV TCRbeta sequences, 55 to 80 were found in memory CD4+ repertoires.

Original handling: After removing out-of-frame reads, around 2 million distinct TCRbeta sequences remained. The method was immunoSEQ multiplex PCR; TCRdb's version includes in-frame clones alone and lacks a portion of them. That table is the source of V, J and clone size, and D and trimming were worked out from the DNA. The data show 28,000 or so clones, with 75% to 80% seen just once and around 1.1% held by the top ten. Germline CDR1 and CDR2: SGHAT and FQNNGV. The CDR3 is 15 residues long. V was shortened by 5 bases and J by 5 bases, with 18 bases between the two germline ends. Single viable CD3+CD4+CD8-CD45RO+ cells were sorted as the memory CD4+ T cells. Points on this clone: Its antigen is unidentified.

The receptor was derived from an adult in good health and CMV-seronegative. The rearrangement joins TRBV11-2 to TRBJ1-1; D gene unclear. The sample taken for sequencing was memory CD4+ T cells from blood. CDR3 nucleotide sequence: TGTGCCAGCAGCCTTAATGCCCCGGGCGGGACTGAAGCTTTCTTT. Translating it yields CASSLNAPGGTEAFF. Full variable domain (remainder filled in from reference TRBV11-2 and TRBJ1-1): EAGVAQSPRYKIIEKRQSVAFWCNPISGHATLYWYQQILGQGPKLLIQFQNNGVVDDSQLPKDRFSAERLKGVDSTLKIQPAKLEDSAVYLCASSLNAPGGTEAFFGQGTRLTVV.